Listed here are 8 T cell receptor beta chains from one sample, sequenced in a study of tissue T cells after allogeneic stem cell transplantation. Using immunoSEQ multiplex PCR, the repertoire was profiled, and TCRdb retains in-frame clones only, with some absent. The profile shows more than 40,000 clones, around 70% of them singletons. Sequencing input: sorted cells pooled from one or two spleens. These receptors came from a pool of C57BL/6 mice in good health.

About this clone: The gene names given are mouse names. CDR3 loop: CASSERTGDQDTQYF. CDR3 bases read: TGTGCCAGCAGTGAGAGGACAGGGGACCAAGACACCCAGTAC. The V and J genes are TRBV13-1 and TRBJ2-5; 9 positions match TRBD1. The read ends 1 residue shy of where the CDR3 ends; the end is completed using the germline J gene. V was pared by 2 bases and J by 1 base, with 2 bases of the junction left unmatched. The CDR3 runs 15 residues. Germline assignment: CDR1 NSHNY and CDR2 SYGAGN.

Points on this clone: Mouse gene names and germline throughout. From the germline J gene comes the end of the CDR3, since the read stops 1 residue before it. The genes are TRBV16 and TRBJ1-1; D uncertain. Germline V CDR1 and CDR2: SGHSA, FRNQAP. V was trimmed by 0 bases and J by 1 base, leaving 6 bases between them. This CDR3 has 14 amino acids. CDR3 bases read: TGTGCAAGCAGCTTAGATTTCAGGAACACAGAAGTCTTC. The encoded protein is CASSLDFRNTEVF. The whole CDR3 region reads CASSLDFRNTEVFF.

To note about this clone: Gene names and germline refer to mouse. The CDR3 extends 1 residue past the end of the read, so its final part is completed from the germline J gene. The gene calls are TRBV15 and TRBJ1-5; D unresolved. V lost 3 bases and J 0 bases, leaving 0 bases between the germline ends. The CDR3 loop spans 12 amino acids. Germline values: CDR1 SGHND, CDR2 FRSKSL. CDR3 DNA, as far as it was read: TGTGCCAGCAGTTTTAACAACCAGGCTCCGCTT. It is translated as CASSFNNQAPL. In full, the CDR3 reads CASSFNNQAPLF.

On this clone itself: Germline and genes here are mouse. The covered CDR3 bases are TGTGCCACCGTGGGGGCAGAAACGCTGTAT. This encodes CATVGAETLY. The whole CDR3 reads CATVGAETLYF. The rearrangement joins TRBV19 to TRBJ2-3; a weak D match, TRBD2 (5 bases). The read comes to an end 1 residue before the CDR3 does, leaving the germline J gene to fill in the end. CDR1 and CDR2 from the germline V gene are FNHDT and SITEND (reference sequence). This CDR3 has 11 residues. The V gene lost 9 bases and the J gene lost 3 bases, with 8 bases spanning the gap.

In regard to this clone: Genes here carry mouse names. The read gets to within 1 residue of the CDR3 end, and the germline J gene fills in the rest. The J gene is TRBJ2-5, the V gene TRBV5, with D possibly matching TRBD1 (6 bases). This CDR3 is 15 amino acids long. V was pared by 0 bases and J by 4 bases, with 11 bases between. The germline gives CDR1 LGHNA, CDR2 YNLKQL (reference sequence). CDR3 sequence reads: CASSQDLRGEDTQYF. The CDR3 bases that were read are TGTGCCAGCAGCCAAGATCTCAGGGGAGAAGACACCCAGTAC.

Of note for this clone: These gene names are mouse names. Read sequence stops 1 residue before the CDR3 end, and the germline J gene provides the missing end. The chain joins TRBV19 to TRBJ2-5, with TRBD2 matching 12 bases. The CDR3 spans 15 residues. After removal of 6 bases from V and 2 bases from J, the junction contained 4 bases not matched to a gene. Germline CDR1 reads FNHDT; CDR2 reads SITEND (reference sequence). The covered CDR3 bases are TGTGCCAGCACCCAGGACTGGGGGGGCCAAGACACCCAGTAC. Amino acid sequence: CASTQDWGGQDTQY. The complete CDR3 reads CASTQDWGGQDTQYF. The full variable domain, completed using reference TRBV19 and TRBJ2-5, is GGIITQTPKFLIGQEGQKLTLKCQQNFNHDTMYWYRQDSGKGLRLIYYSITENDLQKGDLSEGYDASREKKSSFSLTVTSAQKNEMAVFLCASTQDWGGQDTQYFGPGTRLLVL.

Worth noting for this clone: Gene names follow the mouse nomenclature. The CDR3 is cut off 1 residue early in the read; its end comes from the germline J gene. This chain connects TRBV13-2 to TRBJ2-4; D not resolved. The CDR3 is 11 residues long. The V and J ends lost 9 bases and 0 bases respectively, with 5 bases between them. Germline CDR1 is NNHNN and CDR2 is SYGAGS (reference sequence). The covered CDR3 bases are TGTGCCACAGTTAGTCAAAACACCTTGTAC. It translates to CATVSQNTLY. The full CDR3 protein reads CATVSQNTLYF.

The sample holds a few counts of this clone. The gene symbols are mouse symbols. Coverage ceases 1 residue before the CDR3 finishes, and the germline J gene fills in the end. The rearrangement joins TRBV3 to TRBJ2-7, with D perhaps TRBD1 (6 bases). Germline lookup yields CDR1 SNHLY and CDR2 FYNGKV (reference sequence). V lost 5 bases to trimming and J lost 1 base, with 12 bases between them. The CDR3 sequence is 14 residues long. Incomplete CDR3 DNA: TGTGCCAGCAGCCCAGTGGGACAATCCTATGAACAGTAC. Protein product: CASSPVGQSYEQY. The complete CDR3 protein is CASSPVGQSYEQYF.